Listed below are T cell receptor beta chains from one sample, sequenced in a study of CD8 T cells in ankylosing spondylitis. TCRdb redid the calling of the 5' RACE reads with MiXCR, one entry per CDR3 protein. The table lists roughly 370,000 distinct CDR3 sequences, under 25% of them singletons. Sequenced: blood, either unsorted or a sorted T cell fraction (not recorded which). These receptors were obtained from a male donor with ankylosing spondylitis. Each CDR3 is given with its conserved first and last residue. The D gene is left open where the match is weak. Only part of the rows carry a size: once, few, many, or a class if the clone is expanded.

D | V | size | CDR3
NA | TRBV6-1 | few | CASGEGGIPTNEQFF
NA | TRBV3-1 | NA | CASSQDGGSNYGYTF
NA | TRBV29-1 | many | CSVATSSYEQYF
NA | TRBV9 | NA | CASSVTSRANEQFF
NA | TRBV6-1 | NA | CASSTRTADNSPLHF
TRBD1 | TRBV9 | few | CASSVGQGKNIQYF
TRBD2 | TRBV3-1 | few | CASSQGGGTGELFF
NA | TRBV5-1 | many | CASSLVAANSPLHF
NA | TRBV12-3/TRBV12-4 | NA | CASGTGTTYSNQPQHF
TRBD2 | TRBV4-2 | few | CASSLILAEAGNEQFF
NA | TRBV29-1 | few | CSVEEAQETQYF
TRBD1 | TRBV7-2 | few | CASSLVGDRVHEQYF
TRBD2 | TRBV5-5 | NA | CASSLDVARGSGIGRRTDTQYF
NA | TRBV12-3/TRBV12-4 | NA | CASRAGPGELFF
TRBD2 | TRBV3-1 | NA | CASSHKGLVSYEQYF
NA | TRBV5-1 | NA | CASSLGMDSNQPQHF
NA | TRBV20-1 | NA | CSASSLADGNTIYF
NA | TRBV28 | few | CATFGGNQPQHF
TRBD2 | TRBV24-1 | many | CATSDYTSGFNNEQFF
NA | TRBV20-1 | NA | CSASAVKETQYF
NA | TRBV7-2 | few | CASSRLLALQETQYF
TRBD2 | TRBV19 | few | CASSRLAGKTYEQYF
TRBD1 | TRBV7-9 | few | CASSPRTGAEDEKLFF
TRBD2 | TRBV29-1 | many | CSVEGGSRTDTQYF
NA | TRBV10-3 | few | CAIKPGRNDNEQFF
NA | TRBV11-2 | few | CASTKTQTSLREQYF
TRBD1 | TRBV9 | NA | CASSATGTGGETQYF
NA | TRBV21-1 | few | CASSFPRRPRNQPQHF
NA | TRBV5-1 | few | CASSLGALYEQYF
TRBD1 | TRBV18 | few | CASTITGAGANVLTF
NA | TRBV18 | NA | CASSPGRGTEAFF
TRBD2 | TRBV20-1 | NA | CSAWSGIAGRATDTQYF
TRBD1 | TRBV9 | many | CASSAGTGYQPQHF
NA | TRBV5-1 | few | CASSLVAGYTGELFF
NA | TRBV20-1 | NA | CSATRPGTYEQYF
TRBD1 | TRBV11-2 | many | CASTQTTGGANGYTF
NA | TRBV5-1 | NA | CASSLERGYSPLHF
TRBD1 | TRBV11-1 | NA | CASSLGGTGGIMNTEAFF
NA | TRBV3-1 | many | CASSQVRGSEAFF
TRBD1 | TRBV5-1 | few | CASSPDRATETQYF
TRBD2 | TRBV11-2 | few | CASSGLAGVLEQFF
NA | TRBV7-9 | NA | CASSLAGFLMETQYF
TRBD1 | TRBV28 | NA | CASSYVLGQGLDEQFF
NA | TRBV18 | many | CASSPQRGNEQFF
NA | TRBV10-2 | NA | CASSEPGLYNEQFF